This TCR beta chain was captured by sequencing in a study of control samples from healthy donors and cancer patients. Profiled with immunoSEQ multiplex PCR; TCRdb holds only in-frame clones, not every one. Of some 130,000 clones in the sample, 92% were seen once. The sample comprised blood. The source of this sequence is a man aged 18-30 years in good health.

Here the CDR3 reads CASSLDGSGELFF. The CDR3 nucleotides read TGCGCCAGCAGCTTGGATGGGTCCGGGGAGCTGTTTTTT. The chain links TRBV5-1 to TRBJ2-2; D is uncertain. The germline gives CDR1 SGHRS, CDR2 YFSETQ. Between the trimmed V and J ends, which lost 0 bases and 6 bases, there was a span of 6 bases. This CDR3 has 13 residues.